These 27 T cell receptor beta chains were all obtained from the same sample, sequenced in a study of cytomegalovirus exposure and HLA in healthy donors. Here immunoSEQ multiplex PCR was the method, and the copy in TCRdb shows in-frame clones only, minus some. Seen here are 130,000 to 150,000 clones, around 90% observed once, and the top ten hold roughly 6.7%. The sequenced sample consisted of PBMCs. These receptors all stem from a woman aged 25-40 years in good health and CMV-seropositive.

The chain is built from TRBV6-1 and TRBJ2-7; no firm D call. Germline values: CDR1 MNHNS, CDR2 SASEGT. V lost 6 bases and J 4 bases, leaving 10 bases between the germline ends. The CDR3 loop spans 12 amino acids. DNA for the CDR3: TGTGCCAGCAGCTCTACAGCTTACGAGCAGTACTTC. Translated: CASSSTAYEQYF.

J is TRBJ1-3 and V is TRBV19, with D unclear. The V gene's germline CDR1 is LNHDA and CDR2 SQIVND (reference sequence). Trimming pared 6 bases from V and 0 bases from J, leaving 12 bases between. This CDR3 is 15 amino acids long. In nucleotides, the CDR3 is TGTGCCAGTAGGAGCGGGAGGGTCTCTGGAAACACCATATATTTT. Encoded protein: CASRSGRVSGNTIYF.

CDR3 bases: TGTGCCAGCAGCTTAGTAGGAGGAACCGGGGAGCTGTTTTTT. This encodes CASSLVGGTGELFF. The V and J genes are TRBV7-9 and TRBJ2-2; possibly TRBD2 for D (5 bases). The CDR3 is 14 residues long. Germline V gives CDR1 SEHNR, CDR2 FQNEAQ (reference sequence). Trimming took off 1 base at V and 5 bases at J, with 8 bases between the two ends. Full variable domain (remainder filled in from reference TRBV7-9 and TRBJ2-2): DTGVSQNPRHKITKRGQNVTFRCDPISEHNRLYWYRQTLGQGPEFLTYFQNEAQLEKSRLLSDRFSAERPKGSFSTLEIQRTEQGDSAMYLCASSLVGGTGELFFGEGSRLTVL.

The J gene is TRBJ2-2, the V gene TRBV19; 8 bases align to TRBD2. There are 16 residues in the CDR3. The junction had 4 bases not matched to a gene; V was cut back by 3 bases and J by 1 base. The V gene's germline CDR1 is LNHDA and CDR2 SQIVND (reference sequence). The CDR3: CASSIGLAGNTGELFF. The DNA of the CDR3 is TGTGCCAGTAGTATCGGTCTAGCGGGGAACACCGGGGAGCTGTTTTTT.

The chain's CDR3 is CASSPSEPITYNEQFF. As DNA, the CDR3 is TGTGCCAGCTCACCGAGCGAACCGATCACCTACAATGAGCAGTTCTTC. The chain couples TRBV18 to TRBJ2-1; no definite D call. The V and J ends lost 3 bases and 2 bases respectively, with 14 bases between them. Germline V gene sequence: CDR1 KGHSH, CDR2 LQKENI. This CDR3 region has 16 residues.

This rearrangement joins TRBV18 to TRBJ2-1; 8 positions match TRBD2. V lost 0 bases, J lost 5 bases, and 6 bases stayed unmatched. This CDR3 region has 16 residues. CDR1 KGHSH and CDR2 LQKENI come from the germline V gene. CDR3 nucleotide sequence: TGTGCCAGCTCACCACCCCAAAGCGGGGGAAACAATGAGCAGTTCTTC. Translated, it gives CASSPPQSGGNNEQFF.

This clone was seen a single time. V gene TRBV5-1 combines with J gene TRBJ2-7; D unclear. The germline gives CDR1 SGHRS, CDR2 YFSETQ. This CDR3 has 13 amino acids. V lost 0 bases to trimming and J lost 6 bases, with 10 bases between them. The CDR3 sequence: CASSLDSSTEQYF. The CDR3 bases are TGCGCCAGCAGCTTGGATAGTAGCACCGAGCAGTACTTC. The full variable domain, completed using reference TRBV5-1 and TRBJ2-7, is KAGVTQTPRYLIKTRGQQVTLSCSPISGHRSVSWYQQTPGQGLQFLFEYFSETQRNKGNFPGRFSGRQFSNSRSEMNVSTLELGDSALYLCASSLDSSTEQYFGPGTRLTVT.

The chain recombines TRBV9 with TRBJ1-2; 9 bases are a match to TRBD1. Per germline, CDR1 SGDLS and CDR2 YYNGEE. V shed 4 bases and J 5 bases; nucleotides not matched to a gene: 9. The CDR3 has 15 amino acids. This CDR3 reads CASSPGTGSTYGYTF. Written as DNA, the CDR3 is TGTGCCAGCAGCCCGGGGACAGGGAGTACATATGGCTACACCTTC.

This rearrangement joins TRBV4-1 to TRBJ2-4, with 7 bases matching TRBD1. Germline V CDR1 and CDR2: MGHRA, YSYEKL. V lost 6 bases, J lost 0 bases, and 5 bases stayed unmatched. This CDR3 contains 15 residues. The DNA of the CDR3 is TGCGCCAGCAGTCAACAGGGGTTAGCCAAAAACATTCAGTACTTC. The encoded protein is CASSQQGLAKNIQYF.

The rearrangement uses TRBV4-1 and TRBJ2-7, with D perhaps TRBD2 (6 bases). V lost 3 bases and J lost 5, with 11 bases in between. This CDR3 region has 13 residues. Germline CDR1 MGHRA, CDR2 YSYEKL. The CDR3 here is CASSQSSADEQYF. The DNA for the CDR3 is TGCGCCAGCAGCCAGTCTAGCGCGGACGAGCAGTACTTC.

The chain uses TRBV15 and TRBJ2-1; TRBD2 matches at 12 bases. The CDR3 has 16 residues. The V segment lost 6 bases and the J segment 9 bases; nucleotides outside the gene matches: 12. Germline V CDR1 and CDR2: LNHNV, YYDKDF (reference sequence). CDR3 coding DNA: TGTGCCACCAGAAAGAGAGGACTAGCGGGGTCGGGTGAGCAGTTCTTC. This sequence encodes CATRKRGLAGSGEQFF.

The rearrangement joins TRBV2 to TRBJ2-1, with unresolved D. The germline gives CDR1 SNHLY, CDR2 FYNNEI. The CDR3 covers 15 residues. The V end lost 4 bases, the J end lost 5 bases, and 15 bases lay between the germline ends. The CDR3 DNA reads TGTGCCAGCAGTGTAGACTCCCCTTCCCACAATGAGCAGTTCTTC. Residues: CASSVDSPSHNEQFF.

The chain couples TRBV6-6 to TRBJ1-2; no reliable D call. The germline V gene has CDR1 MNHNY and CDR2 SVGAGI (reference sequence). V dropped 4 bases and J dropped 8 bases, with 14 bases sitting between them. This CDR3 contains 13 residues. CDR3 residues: CASSSREGRGYTF. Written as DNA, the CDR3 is TGTGCCAGCAGTTCCCGGGAGGGCAGGGGCTACACCTTC.

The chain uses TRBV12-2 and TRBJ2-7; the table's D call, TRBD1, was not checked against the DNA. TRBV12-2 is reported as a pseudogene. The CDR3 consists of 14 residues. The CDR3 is CASRLPDRIHEQYF. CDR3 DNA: TGTGCAAGTCGCCTACCGGACAGGATCCACGAGCAGTACTTC.

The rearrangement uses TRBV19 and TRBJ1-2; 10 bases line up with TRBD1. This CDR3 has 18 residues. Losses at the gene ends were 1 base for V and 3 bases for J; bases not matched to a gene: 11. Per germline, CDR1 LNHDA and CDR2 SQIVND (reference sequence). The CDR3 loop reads CASSIGNSRDRGDYGYTF. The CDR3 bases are TGTGCCAGTAGTATAGGGAACTCCCGGGACAGGGGTGACTATGGCTACACCTTC.

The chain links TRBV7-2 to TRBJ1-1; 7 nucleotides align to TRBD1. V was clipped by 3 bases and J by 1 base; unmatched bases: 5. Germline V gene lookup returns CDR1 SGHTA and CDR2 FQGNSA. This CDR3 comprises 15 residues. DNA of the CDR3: TGTGCCAGCAGCTTCGGGGGACAGTGGAACACTGAAGCTTTCTTT. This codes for CASSFGGQWNTEAFF.

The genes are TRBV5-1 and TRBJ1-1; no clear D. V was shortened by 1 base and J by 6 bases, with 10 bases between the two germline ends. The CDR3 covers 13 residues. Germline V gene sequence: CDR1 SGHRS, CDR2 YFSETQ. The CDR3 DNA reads TGCGCCAGCAGCTTGAGTATAGACTCTGAAGCTTTCTTT. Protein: CASSLSIDSEAFF.

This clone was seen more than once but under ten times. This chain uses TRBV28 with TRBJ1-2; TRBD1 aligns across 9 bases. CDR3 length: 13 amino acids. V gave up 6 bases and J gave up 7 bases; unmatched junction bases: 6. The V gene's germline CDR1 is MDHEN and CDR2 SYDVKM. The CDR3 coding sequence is TGTGCCAGCAGCGGCGACAGGGGGGCTGGCTACACCTTC. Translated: CASSGDRGAGYTF.

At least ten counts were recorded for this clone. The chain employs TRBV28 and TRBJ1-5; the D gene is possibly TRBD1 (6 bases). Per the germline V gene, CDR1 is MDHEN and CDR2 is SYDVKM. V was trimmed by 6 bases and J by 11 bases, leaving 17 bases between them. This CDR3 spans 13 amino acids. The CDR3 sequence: CASSRTDYSAQHF. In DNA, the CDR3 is TGTGCCAGCAGCCGGACAGACTATTCGGCCCAGCATTTT.

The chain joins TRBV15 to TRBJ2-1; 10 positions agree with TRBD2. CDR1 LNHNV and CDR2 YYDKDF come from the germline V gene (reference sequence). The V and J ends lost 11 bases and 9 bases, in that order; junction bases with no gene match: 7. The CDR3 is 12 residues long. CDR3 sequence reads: CAASSGRSEQFF. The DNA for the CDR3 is TGTGCCGCCTCTAGCGGGAGAAGTGAGCAGTTCTTC. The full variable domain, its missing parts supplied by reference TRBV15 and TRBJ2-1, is DAMVIQNPRYQVTQFGKPVTLSCSQTLNHNVMYWYQQKSSQAPKLLFHYYDKDFNNEADTPDNFQSRRPNTSFCFLDIRSPGLGDTAMYLCAASSGRSEQFFGPGTRLTVL.

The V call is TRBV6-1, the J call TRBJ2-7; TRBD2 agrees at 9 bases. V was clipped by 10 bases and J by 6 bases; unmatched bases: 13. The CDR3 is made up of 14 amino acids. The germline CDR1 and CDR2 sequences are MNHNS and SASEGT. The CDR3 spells CATVIAGVVGEQYF. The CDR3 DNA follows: TGTGCCACCGTAATAGCGGGAGTAGTTGGCGAGCAGTACTTC.

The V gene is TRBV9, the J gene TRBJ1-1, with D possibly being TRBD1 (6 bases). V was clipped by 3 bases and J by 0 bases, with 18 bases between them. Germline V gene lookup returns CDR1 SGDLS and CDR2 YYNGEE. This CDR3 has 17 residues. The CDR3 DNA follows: TGTGCCAGCAGCGAGGGACACGACCCAATCATGAACACTGAAGCTTTCTTT. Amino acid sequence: CASSEGHDPIMNTEAFF.

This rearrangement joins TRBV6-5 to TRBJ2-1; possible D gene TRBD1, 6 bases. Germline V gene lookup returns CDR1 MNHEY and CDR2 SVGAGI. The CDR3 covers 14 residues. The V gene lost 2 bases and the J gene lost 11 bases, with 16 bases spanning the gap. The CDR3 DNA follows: TGTGCCAGCAGTTACAAGAGGACAGCCCTCAAGCAGTTCTTC. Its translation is CASSYKRTALKQFF.

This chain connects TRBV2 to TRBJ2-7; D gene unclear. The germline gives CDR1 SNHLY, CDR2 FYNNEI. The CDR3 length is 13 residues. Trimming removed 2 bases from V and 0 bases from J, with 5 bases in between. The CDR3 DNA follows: TGTGCCAGCAGTGAAACAAGCTCCTACGAGCAGTACTTC. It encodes CASSETSSYEQYF.

CDR3 region: CASSFYWTGGASPLHF. The CDR3 coding sequence is TGTGCCAGCAGTTTCTACTGGACAGGGGGCGCTTCACCCCTCCACTTT. The J gene is TRBJ1-6, the V gene TRBV27; TRBD1 agrees at 11 bases. CDR1 is MNHEY and CDR2 is SMNVEV in the germline V gene (reference sequence). The CDR3 runs 16 residues. Trimming cost V 3 bases and J 9 bases; bases outside gene matches: 7.

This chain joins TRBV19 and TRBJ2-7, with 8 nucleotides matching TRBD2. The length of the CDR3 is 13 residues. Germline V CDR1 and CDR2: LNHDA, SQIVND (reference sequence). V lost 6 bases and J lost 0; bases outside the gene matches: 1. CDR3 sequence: CASRTSGSYEQYF. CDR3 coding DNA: TGTGCCAGTAGAACTAGCGGCTCCTACGAGCAGTACTTC.

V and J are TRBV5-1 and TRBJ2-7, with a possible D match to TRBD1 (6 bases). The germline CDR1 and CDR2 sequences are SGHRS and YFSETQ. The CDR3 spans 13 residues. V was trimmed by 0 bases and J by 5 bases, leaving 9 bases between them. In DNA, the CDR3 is TGCGCCAGCAGCTTGGGGACAGAGGACGAGCAGTACTTC. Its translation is CASSLGTEDEQYF.